This T cell receptor (beta chain) stems from a study of cytomegalovirus exposure and HLA in healthy donors (TCRdb year 2017). Study-level background: In an earlier analysis of roughly 590 of the donors, 250 to 300 Gb of sequence data and 90 million to 130 million unique TCR beta sequences from 180 million or so T cells were reported. Approximately 310 gigabases of sequencing data and approximately 84 million unique TCR sequences were included in an early release covering about 700 HLA-typed donors. Of the roughly 400 genotyped donors, roughly 80% were placed in the genetic ancestry cluster associated with self-reported Caucasian donors. The study aimed to test whether signatures of past pathogen exposure could be identified by cataloging public T cell receptors. Using immunosequencing, the study profiled T cell repertoires from 500 to 800 subjects and related those repertoires to cytomegalovirus serostatus. Along with the roughly 610-subject first cohort, a separate validation cohort of over a hundred different subjects was used. To predict cytomegalovirus infection status, the study brought together high-throughput TCR immunosequencing, statistical association of individual TCRs with disease status, and machine learning. To study patterns of TCR occurrence, a later analysis re-analyzed previously published TCR beta repertoires from 666 donors and added high-resolution HLA genotyping. Rather than drawing on any new phenotypic data, the later analysis identified candidate immune exposures from TCR beta sequences and the way those sequences occurred across donors. An earlier analysis of several hundred of the donors used high-throughput TCR beta sequencing to judge whether each TCR beta V gene segment behaved as functional or pseudogenic. Alongside the repertoire data, information on donor age, sex, ethnicity and CMV serostatus was compiled. A later genetic analysis used genome-wide SNP genotypes for about 65% of the 666 donors, treating that subset as a discovery cohort. All discovery cohort repertoires had been generated on a single sequencing platform. Class I and class II HLA loci were covered by the typing at four-digit resolution. Typing coverage differed by locus: A, B, C, DRB1 and DQB1 were typed in roughly 620-630 donors, DQA1 in about 560, DPA1 in nearly 610, and DPB1 in approximately 450. Roughly 5 DR-DQ haplotypes were treated as single units for association and clustering because of strong linkage in the cohort. Among some 400 genotyped donors of the cohort, an average of approximately 250,000 unique TCR beta nucleotide sequences were sequenced per donor, 15% to 20% of them non-productive. Study-level results and caveats: Correlated functional status among segregating V segments might be attributable to linkage disequilibrium, but an unknown experimental factor could not be ruled out. Most TCR sequences were observed very rarely across donors, whereas some public TCRs were present in many individuals. It was suggested by the authors that the approach could potentially be generalized to other disease states and immunological phenotypes. According to a later analysis, parvovirus B19, influenza, CMV and Epstein-Barr virus appeared linked to several top co-occurrence clusters. In this cohort, only TCR beta chains were sequenced, and detectable features were limited by the absence of alpha or paired-chain data. Because counts were too low, seventeen rarely observed V segments, including chromosome 9 orphons, were excluded from the earlier analysis of around 590 of the donors. Roughly uniform sequencing depth across donors was assumed in presence/absence analyses, although this assumption may not hold. Specific HLA alleles were associated with 15,000 to 20,000 TCR beta sequences at a false discovery rate of 0.05 in a later analysis. The study gave a list of about 170 TCR beta chains associated with cytomegalovirus. The sequencing pipeline was judged likely to have produced a cluster of highly shared sequence variants as a technical artifact. Strong co-occurrence of HLA alleles, especially DR and DQ, made assigning TCR associations to individual alleles difficult. According to a later genetic analysis, donors in an Asian-associated ancestry cluster had fewer N-insertions in productive TCRs than the approximately 700-donor mean. A further reported finding was that TCR beta sequences accurately predicted the HLA-A and HLA-B alleles for most subjects in the first cohort. V-gene and J-gene trimming of TCR beta chains was associated with a missense DCLRE1C variant in a later genetic analysis, and the association was replicated in an independent cohort. The classifier was reported to diagnose cytomegalovirus status with high specificity and sensitivity in both the original cohort and the validation cohort. In a later analysis, HLA-associated TCR beta chains were found to be more clonally expanded and to have lower generation probabilities than equally common non-associated chains. Three of the identified cytomegalovirus-associated TCR beta chains were confirmed in vitro to be specific for cytomegalovirus antigens. Broadly in line with IMGT annotations, most TCR beta V segments showed up in productive rearrangements about 90% or about 30% of the time in an earlier analysis of 587 of the donors. Most CMV-associated TCR beta chains appeared to be HLA-restricted in a later analysis, and the HLA associations seemed to be driven largely by CMV exposure. In a later analysis, TCR association rates were found to vary across HLA loci, with the most associated TCRs seen for DRB1 alleles and the fewest for HLA-C alleles. CMV serostatus was the only immune exposure information available for the cohort. Because HLA typing was unavailable for some donors at each locus, only the typed subset was used in association tests.

As regards this clone: This receptor's antigen is unknown. No base qualities exist here, and no much larger clone lies one base off it.

The cohort consisted of 666 healthy bone marrow donors. All cohort members were sampled while nominally healthy, although unrecorded immune exposures were likely present. The donor tested CMV seropositive and was one of the 289 seropositive cohort members. A peripheral blood sample was provided by each donor, and peripheral blood mononuclear cells were used for TCR beta sequencing. The Qiagen DNeasy Blood Extraction Kit was used to extract genomic DNA from the blood cell samples. The library was generated by the immunoSEQ multiplex PCR assay. A mixture of 60 forward primers for TCR Vbeta segments and 13 reverse primers for TCR Jbeta segments was used in the multiplex PCR. Amplification of the CDR3 region of rearranged TCR beta genes was performed with a multiplex PCR assay on genomic DNA. The amplified TCR beta libraries were sequenced on the Illumina HiSeq System as 87-base-pair reads. Turning to the authors' computational methods: Across the 700 or so repertoires, a later analysis counted 80 million or so unique TCR beta chains, 9.5 million to 12 million of which were shared by at least two donors. To remove PCR and sequencing errors, raw reads were error-corrected and collapsed into unique sequences using a nearest-neighbor algorithm that merged closely related sequences. CDR3 sequences were aligned to IMGT reference sequences to assign V, D and J gene segments. For a sequence to be retained, at least a six-nucleotide match to both a V gene segment and a J gene segment was required. Rearrangements were classified as productive when the CDR3 lacked stop codons and remained in frame with V and J, and all other rearrangements were classified as non-productive. Following IMGT convention, CDR3 was defined as the stretch from the second conserved V-encoded cysteine to the conserved J-encoded phenylalanine. Sequences without an unambiguous match to a single V gene segment were excluded from the earlier analysis of over 500 of the donors. An earlier analysis of 587 of the donors classified V segments as functional when productive rearrangements were above 56.7% and as segregating when the standard deviation between donors was above 5%. A statistical classification framework was built for diagnosing cytomegalovirus status from the catalog of TCR beta chain sequences. A later analysis assigned V and J genes by comparing TCR nucleotide sequences with IMGT/GENE-DB human TR gene sequences. Using the TCRdist pipeline, a later analysis assigned CDR3 sequences along with most-parsimonious VDJ recombination scenarios. In a later analysis, every TCR beta chain was defined by the combination of its CDR3 amino acid sequence and its V-gene family, and reads without a unique V-gene family were dropped. As a way to deal with suspected cross-contamination and a sequencing artifact, a later analysis dropped hundreds of nucleotide sequences that were highly shared and had low generation probability. A later analysis calculated a clonal expansion index for each public chain from normalized within-repertoire ranks of inferred template counts. Generation probabilities in a later analysis came from a VDJ recombination model fitted to out-of-frame rearrangements, and those results were checked against IGoR. In a later analysis, hypergeometric tests were used to score TCR-TCR, TCR-HLA and TCR-CMV co-occurrence, with a repertoire-size bias correction applied to TCR pairs. False discovery rates were estimated in a later analysis by permuting HLA or CMV assignments 20 times. In a later analysis, co-occurring TCRs were grouped with DBSCAN, and TCRdist sequence similarity was added when clustering was performed within HLA-allele-positive subsets. For co-occurrence clustering, repertoires with fewer than 30,000 or more than 120,000 public chains were excluded, along with roughly 5 repertoires with anomalous nucleotide sharing. Imported from immuneACCESS, the table was reduced by TCRdb to in-frame sequences with V and J called. These copies leave out some clones; in studies compared against another copy, an unresolved V gene accounts for under half, and the cause of the remainder is not known. For V, J and clone size, that table is used; D and trimming come from the DNA. The sample records 90,000 to 150,000 clones, about 80% of which are singletons. The ten largest clonotypes hold about 4.9% of the sample.

This TCR came from a man aged 50-59 years in good health and CMV-seropositive. The sequencing sample was made of PBMCs.

In nucleotides, the sequence is TGTGCCAGCAGTGGTGGGACAGGCCGAGCTAACTATGGCTACACCTTC. It is translated as CASSGGTGRANYGYTF. This chain is built from TRBV28 and TRBJ1-2; 8 bases in between match TRBD1. The CDR3, cysteine through phenylalanine, is 16 amino acids long. This entry keeps only the CDR3 DNA: 48 bases, framed from base 1. The germline V gene provides CDR1 MDHEN and CDR2 SYDVKM. Here V drops 5 bases and J drops 0 bases, and the junction holds 8 bases not matched to any gene.